The clone carrying this TCR beta chain was counted a few times. No antigen is known for it. V dropped 5 bases and J dropped 6; count of bases not matched to a gene: 6. The CDR3 spans 14 residues. Germline CDR1 and CDR2: MNHEY and SMNVEV (reference sequence). This specimen belongs to a study of OX40 agonist ivuxolimab in advanced cancers. General study points: Clones of CD4+ and CD8+ blood T cells grew by week 6 at doses of 0.1 to 3.0 mg/kg. The antigen specificity of the peripheral T cells (those that were expanded) was not determined.

Produced via immunoSEQ multiplex PCR; TCRdb's table is partial and in-frame only. The table records about 13,000 clones, 82% of them present only once. This chain connects TRBV27 to TRBJ2-1; 8 nucleotides align to TRBD2. This material consisted of CD4+ or CD8+ T cells sorted from blood, taken in a trial of the OX40 agonist ivuxolimab. This TCR was sampled from an adult with an advanced solid tumor such as melanoma, head and neck, liver or kidney cancer. CDR3 sequence (DNA): TGTGCCAGCAGTACCGGGACTAGTCTCAATGAGCAGTTCTTC. It yields the protein CASSTGTSLNEQFF.